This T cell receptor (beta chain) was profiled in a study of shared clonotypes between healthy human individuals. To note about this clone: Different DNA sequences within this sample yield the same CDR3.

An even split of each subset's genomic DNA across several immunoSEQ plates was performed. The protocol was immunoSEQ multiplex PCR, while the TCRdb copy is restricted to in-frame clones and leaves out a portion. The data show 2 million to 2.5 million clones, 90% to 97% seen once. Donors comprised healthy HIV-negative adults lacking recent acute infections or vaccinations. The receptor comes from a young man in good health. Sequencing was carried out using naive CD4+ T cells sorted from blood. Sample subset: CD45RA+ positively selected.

The CDR3 reads CASTEQGSYNSPLHF. In nucleotides, the CDR3 is TGCGCCAGCACCGAACAGGGCTCCTATAATTCACCCCTCCACTTT. V and J are TRBV5-1 and TRBJ1-6, with a tentative D call TRBD1 (6 bases). The CDR3 has 15 amino acids. V was pared by 6 bases and J by 0 bases, with 10 bases between. Germline loops: CDR1 SGHRS, CDR2 YFSETQ.